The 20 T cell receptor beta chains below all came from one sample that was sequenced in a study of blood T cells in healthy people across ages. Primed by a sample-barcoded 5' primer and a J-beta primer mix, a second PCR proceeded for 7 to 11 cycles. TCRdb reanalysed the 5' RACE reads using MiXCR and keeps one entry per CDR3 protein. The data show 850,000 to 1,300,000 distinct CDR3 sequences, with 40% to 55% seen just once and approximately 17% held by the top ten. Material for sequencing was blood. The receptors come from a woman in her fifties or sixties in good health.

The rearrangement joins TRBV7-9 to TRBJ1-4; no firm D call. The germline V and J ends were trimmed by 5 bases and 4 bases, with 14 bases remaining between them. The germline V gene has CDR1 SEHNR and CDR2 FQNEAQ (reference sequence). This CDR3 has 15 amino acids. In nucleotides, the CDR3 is TGTGCCAGCAGCCCCTACGGCTCGGGTAATGAAAAACTGTTTTTT. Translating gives CASSPYGSGNEKLFF. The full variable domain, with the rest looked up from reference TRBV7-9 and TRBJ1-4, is DTGVSQNPRHKITKRGQNVTFRCDPISEHNRLYWYRQTLGQGPEFLTYFQNEAQLEKSRLLSDRFSAERPKGSFSTLEIQRTEQGDSAMYLCASSPYGSGNEKLFFGSGTQLSVL.

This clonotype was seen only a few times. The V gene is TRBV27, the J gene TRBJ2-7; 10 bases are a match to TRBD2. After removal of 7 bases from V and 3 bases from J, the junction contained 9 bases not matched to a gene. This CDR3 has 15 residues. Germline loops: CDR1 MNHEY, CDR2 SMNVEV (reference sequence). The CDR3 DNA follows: TGTGCCAGCATCAGAAGAGCGGGAGGGGACTACGAGCAGTACTTC. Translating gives CASIRRAGGDYEQYF.

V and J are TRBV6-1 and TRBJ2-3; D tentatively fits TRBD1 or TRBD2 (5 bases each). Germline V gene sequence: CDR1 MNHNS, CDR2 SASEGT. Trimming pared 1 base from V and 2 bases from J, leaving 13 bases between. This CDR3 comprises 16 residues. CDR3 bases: TGTGCCAGCAGTGAAGTGGGACCGACCTACACAGATACGCAGTATTTT. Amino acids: CASSEVGPTYTDTQYF.

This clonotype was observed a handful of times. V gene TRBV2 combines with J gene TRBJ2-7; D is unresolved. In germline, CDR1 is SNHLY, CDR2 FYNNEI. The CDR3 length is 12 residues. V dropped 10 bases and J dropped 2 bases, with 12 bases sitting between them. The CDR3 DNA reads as TGTGCCACAGGAGCAGCGACCTACGAGCAGTACTTC. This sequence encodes CATGAATYEQYF.

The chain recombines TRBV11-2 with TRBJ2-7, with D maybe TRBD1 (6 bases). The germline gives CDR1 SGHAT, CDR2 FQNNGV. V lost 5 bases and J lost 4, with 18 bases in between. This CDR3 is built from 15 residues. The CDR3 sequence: CASSPGRAQGYEQYF. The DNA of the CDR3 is TGTGCCAGCAGCCCGGGTCGGGCTCAGGGGTACGAGCAGTACTTC.

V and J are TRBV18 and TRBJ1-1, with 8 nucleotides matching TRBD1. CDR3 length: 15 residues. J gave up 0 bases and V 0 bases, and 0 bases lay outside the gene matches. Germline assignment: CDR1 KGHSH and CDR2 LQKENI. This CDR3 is CASSPPTGVNTEAFF. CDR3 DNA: TGTGCCAGCTCACCACCGACAGGGGTGAACACTGAAGCTTTCTTT.

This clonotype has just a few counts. The CDR3 DNA follows: TGTGCCAGCAGCTCCGGACAGTCAGCCTATGGCTACACCTTC. The encoded protein is CASSSGQSAYGYTF. V is TRBV5-6 and J is TRBJ1-2; possible D gene TRBD1, 6 bases. The germline CDR1 and CDR2 sequences are SGHDT and YYEEEE. CDR3 length: 14 residues. V lost 3 bases to trimming and J lost 4 bases, with 13 bases between them.

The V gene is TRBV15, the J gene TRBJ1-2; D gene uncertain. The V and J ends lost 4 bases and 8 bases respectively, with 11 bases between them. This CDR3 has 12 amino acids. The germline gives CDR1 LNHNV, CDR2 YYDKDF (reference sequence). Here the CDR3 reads CATSTAGTGYTF. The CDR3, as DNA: TGTGCCACCAGCACGGCAGGTACCGGCTACACCTTC.

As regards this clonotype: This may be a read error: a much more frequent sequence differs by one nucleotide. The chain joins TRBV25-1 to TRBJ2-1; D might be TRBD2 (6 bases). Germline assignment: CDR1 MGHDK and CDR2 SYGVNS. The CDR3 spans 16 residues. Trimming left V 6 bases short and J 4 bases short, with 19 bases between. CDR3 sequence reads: CASRDSGLDLYNEQFF. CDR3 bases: TGTGCCAGCAGAGATAGCGGTTTGGACTTATACAATGAGCAGTTCTTC.

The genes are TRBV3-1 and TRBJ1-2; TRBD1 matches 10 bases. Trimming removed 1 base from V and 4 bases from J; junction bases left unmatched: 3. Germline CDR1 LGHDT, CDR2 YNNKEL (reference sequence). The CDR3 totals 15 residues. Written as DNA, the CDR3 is TGTGCCAGCAGCCAAGGGACAGGGGGTCTCTATGGCTACACCTTC. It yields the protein CASSQGTGGLYGYTF.

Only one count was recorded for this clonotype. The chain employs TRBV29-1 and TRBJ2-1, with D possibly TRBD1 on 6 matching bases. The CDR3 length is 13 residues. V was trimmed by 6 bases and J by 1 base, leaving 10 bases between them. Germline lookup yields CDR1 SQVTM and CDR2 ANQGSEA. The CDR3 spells CSVSGTSYNEQFF. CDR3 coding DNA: TGCAGCGTCTCCGGGACATCCTACAATGAGCAGTTCTTC.

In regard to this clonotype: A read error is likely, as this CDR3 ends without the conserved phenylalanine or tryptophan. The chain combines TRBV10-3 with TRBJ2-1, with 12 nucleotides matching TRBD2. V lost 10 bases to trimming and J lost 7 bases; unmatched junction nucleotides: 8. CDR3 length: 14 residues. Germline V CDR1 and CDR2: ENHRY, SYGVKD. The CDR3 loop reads CATRLAGEGNEQFS. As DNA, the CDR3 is TGTGCCACTAGACTAGCGGGAGAGGGAAATGAGCAGTTCTCC.

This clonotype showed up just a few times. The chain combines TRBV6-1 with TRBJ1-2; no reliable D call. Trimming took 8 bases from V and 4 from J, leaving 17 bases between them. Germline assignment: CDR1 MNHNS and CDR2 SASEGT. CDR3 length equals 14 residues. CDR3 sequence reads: CASPKDTGGYGYTF. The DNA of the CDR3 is TGTGCCAGCCCTAAAGACACCGGTGGCTATGGCTACACCTTC.

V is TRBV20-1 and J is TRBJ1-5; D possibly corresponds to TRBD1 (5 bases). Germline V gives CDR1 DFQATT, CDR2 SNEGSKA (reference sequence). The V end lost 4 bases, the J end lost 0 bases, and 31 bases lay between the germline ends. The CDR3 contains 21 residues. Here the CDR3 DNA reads TGCAGTGCTATCCTCCCAACCCGTGAGGGACGCACAATCATTAGCAATCAGCCCCAGCATTTT. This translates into CSAILPTREGRTIISNQPQHF.

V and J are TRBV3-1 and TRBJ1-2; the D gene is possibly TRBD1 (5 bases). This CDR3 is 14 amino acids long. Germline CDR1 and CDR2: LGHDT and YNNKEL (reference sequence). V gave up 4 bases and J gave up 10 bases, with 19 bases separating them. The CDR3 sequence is CASSPRDGRSHYTF. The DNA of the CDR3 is TGTGCCAGCAGCCCCCGGGACGGGCGCTCTCACTACACCTTC.

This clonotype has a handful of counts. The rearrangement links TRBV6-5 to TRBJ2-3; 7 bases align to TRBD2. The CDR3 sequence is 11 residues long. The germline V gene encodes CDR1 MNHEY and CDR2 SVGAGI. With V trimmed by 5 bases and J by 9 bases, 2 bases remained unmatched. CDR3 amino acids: CASSTGGTQYF. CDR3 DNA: TGTGCCAGCAGTACCGGGGGGACGCAGTATTTT.

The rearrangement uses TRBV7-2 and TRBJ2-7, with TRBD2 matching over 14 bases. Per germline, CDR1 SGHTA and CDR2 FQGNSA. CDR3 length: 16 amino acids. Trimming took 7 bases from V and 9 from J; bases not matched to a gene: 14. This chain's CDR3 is CASTKGLAGAGLAQYF. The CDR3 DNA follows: TGTGCCAGCACAAAGGGACTAGCGGGAGCAGGATTGGCGCAGTACTTC.

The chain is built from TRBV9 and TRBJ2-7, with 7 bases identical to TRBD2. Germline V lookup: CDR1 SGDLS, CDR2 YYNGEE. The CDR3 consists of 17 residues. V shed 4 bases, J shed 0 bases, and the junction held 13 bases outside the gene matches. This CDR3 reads CASSRGRGETSSYEQYF. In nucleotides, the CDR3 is TGTGCCAGCAGCAGAGGCCGGGGGGAGACAAGCTCCTACGAGCAGTACTTC.

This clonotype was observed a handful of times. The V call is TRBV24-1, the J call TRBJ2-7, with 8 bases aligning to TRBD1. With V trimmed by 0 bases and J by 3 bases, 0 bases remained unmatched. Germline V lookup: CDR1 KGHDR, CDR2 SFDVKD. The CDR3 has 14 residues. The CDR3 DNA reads TGTGCCACCAGTGATTTGACAGGGGGCTACGAGCAGTACTTC. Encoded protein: CATSDLTGGYEQYF.

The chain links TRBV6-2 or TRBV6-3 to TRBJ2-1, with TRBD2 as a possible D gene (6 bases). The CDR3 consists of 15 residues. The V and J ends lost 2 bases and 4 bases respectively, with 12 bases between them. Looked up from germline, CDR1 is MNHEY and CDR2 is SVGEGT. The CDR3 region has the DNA TGTGCCAGCAGTTACGGGACTCGAACATACAATGAGCAGTTCTTC. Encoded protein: CASSYGTRTYNEQFF.